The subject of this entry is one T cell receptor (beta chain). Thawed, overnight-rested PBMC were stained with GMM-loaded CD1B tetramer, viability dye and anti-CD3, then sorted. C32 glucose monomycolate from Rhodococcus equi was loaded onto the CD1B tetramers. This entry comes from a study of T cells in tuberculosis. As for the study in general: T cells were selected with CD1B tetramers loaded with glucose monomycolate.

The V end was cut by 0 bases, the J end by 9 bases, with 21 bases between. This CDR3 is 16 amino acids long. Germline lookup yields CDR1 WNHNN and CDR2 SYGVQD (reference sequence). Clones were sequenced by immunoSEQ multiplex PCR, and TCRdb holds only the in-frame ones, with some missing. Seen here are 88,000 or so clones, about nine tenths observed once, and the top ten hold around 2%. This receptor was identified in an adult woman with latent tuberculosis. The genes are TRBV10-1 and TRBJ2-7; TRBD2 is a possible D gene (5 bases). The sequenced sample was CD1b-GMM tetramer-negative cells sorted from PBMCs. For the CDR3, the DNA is TGCGCCAGCAGTGAGTCTGCGGGCCCCACGCTGGACTGGCAGTACTTC. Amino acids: CASSESAGPTLDWQYF.